Below, 32 T cell receptor beta chains from the same sample are listed, as sequenced in a study of PD-1 blockade in classical Hodgkin lymphoma. Each of the patients experienced relapse following autologous stem cell transplantation, and their brentuximab vedotin exposure differed. Measured with immunoSEQ multiplex PCR; TCRdb has only the in-frame clones, and not every one. The sample carries approximately 58,000 clones, 91% recorded once. The material sequenced was peripheral blood mononuclear cells (PBMCs), taken before the second cycle of nivolumab. The origin of the receptors is a human donor with classical Hodgkin lymphoma.

This clone turned up a few times. The chain is built from TRBV19 and TRBJ1-2; unclear D gene. The V end lost 7 bases, the J end lost 6 bases, and 21 bases lay between the germline ends. Looked up from germline, CDR1 is LNHDA and CDR2 is SQIVND (reference sequence). The CDR3 sequence is 15 residues long. The CDR3 nucleotides are TGTGCCAGTACCCGCCGAGGCCAGGAGTATGATGGCTACACCTTC. Protein: CASTRRGQEYDGYTF.

This chain connects TRBV25-1 to TRBJ2-7, with TRBD1 matching 7 bases. The CDR3 covers 13 residues. The V and J ends lost 2 bases and 3 bases, in that order; junction bases with no gene match: 1. From germline, CDR1 is MGHDK and CDR2 SYGVNS. Here the CDR3 DNA reads TGTGCCAGCAGTGAAGGGACAGTCTACGAGCAGTACTTC. This encodes CASSEGTVYEQYF.

This clone was seen once. The V call is TRBV19, the J call TRBJ1-5; a possible D gene is TRBD1 (5 bases). This CDR3 is built from 16 residues. CDR1 is LNHDA and CDR2 is SQIVND in the germline V gene (reference sequence). Deletions cut 5 bases from V and 4 bases from J, with 18 bases between. CDR3 DNA: TGTGCCAGTAGTGACTACCCGGGGCTTTTAAATCAGCCCCAGCATTTT. Residues: CASSDYPGLLNQPQHF.

The rearrangement uses TRBV2 and TRBJ2-7; D may be TRBD1 (6 bases). This CDR3 contains 15 residues. Germline V CDR1 and CDR2: SNHLY, FYNNEI. The V and J ends lost 6 bases and 1 base respectively, with 16 bases between them. The CDR3 DNA is TGTGCCAGCAGAACTCTCCGGGACAAGTCCTACGAGCAGTACTTC. Translating gives CASRTLRDKSYEQYF.

The V gene is TRBV19, the J gene TRBJ2-6, with a possible D match to TRBD2 (6 bases). This CDR3 region has 15 residues. Per germline, CDR1 LNHDA and CDR2 SQIVND (reference sequence). Trimming took off 2 bases at V and 4 bases at J, with 9 bases between the two ends. CDR3 in amino acids: CASSIPGVGANVLTF. The CDR3 region has the DNA TGTGCCAGTAGTATACCGGGGGTCGGGGCCAACGTCCTGACTTTC.

This chain links TRBV5-1 with TRBJ1-1; D is unresolved. CDR3 length: 13 amino acids. The V gene's germline CDR1 is SGHRS and CDR2 YFSETQ. Trimming removed 2 bases from V and 4 bases from J, with 9 bases in between. The CDR3 protein is CASSLWETTEAFF. DNA of the CDR3: TGCGCCAGCAGCTTATGGGAAACCACTGAAGCTTTCTTT.

This clone was recorded once. The V and J genes are TRBV4-3 and TRBJ2-7; 7 bases are shared with TRBD2. V lost 0 bases, J lost 2 bases, and 7 bases stayed unmatched. This CDR3 is 16 amino acids long. Germline CDR1 and CDR2: LGHNA and YSLEER. CDR3 amino acids: CASSQDLASGTYEQYF. DNA for the CDR3: TGCGCCAGCAGCCAAGATCTCGCTAGCGGAACCTACGAGCAGTACTTC.

This rearrangement joins TRBV11-1 to TRBJ2-3; a possible D gene is TRBD2 (6 bases). Between the trimmed V and J ends, which lost 1 base and 4 bases, there was a span of 15 bases. CDR3 size: 16 residues. Germline CDR1 and CDR2: SGHAT and FQDESV (reference sequence). CDR3 nucleotide sequence: TGTGCCAGCAGCTTAGGGGCCATAGCGGAGGCAGATACGCAGTATTTT. This translates into CASSLGAIAEADTQYF.

This chain connects TRBV6-4 to TRBJ1-5; no reliable D call. The CDR3 is 13 residues long. V was trimmed by 4 bases and J by 1 base, leaving 5 bases between them. Germline V gene data show CDR1 as MRHNA and CDR2 as SNTAGT. CDR3 protein: CASSVGSNQPQHF. The CDR3, as DNA: TGTGCCAGCAGTGTGGGGAGCAATCAGCCCCAGCATTTT.

This chain connects TRBV5-8 to TRBJ1-4; D gene unclear. From germline, CDR1 is SGHTS and CDR2 YDEGEE. V gave up 4 bases and J gave up 4 bases, with 14 bases separating them. The CDR3 consists of 15 residues. The CDR3, as DNA: TGTGCCAGCAGCCAATCTATGGCCCTTAATGAAAAACTGTTTTTT. Amino acids: CASSQSMALNEKLFF.

The rearrangement joins TRBV4-1 to TRBJ2-2; 9 bases agree with TRBD2. V dropped 0 bases and J dropped 5; count of bases not matched to a gene: 4. This CDR3 has 16 amino acids. Germline V CDR1 and CDR2: MGHRA, YSYEKL. CDR3 sequence reads: CASSQEKAGGTGELFF. DNA of the CDR3: TGCGCCAGCAGCCAAGAAAAAGCGGGGGGAACCGGGGAGCTGTTTTTT.

V gene TRBV30 combines with J gene TRBJ1-4; TRBD1 might be the D (6 bases). Germline V gene sequence: CDR1 GTSNPN, CDR2 SVGIG (reference sequence). There are 14 residues in the CDR3. Trimming took 1 base from V and 7 from J, leaving 13 bases between them. This chain's CDR3 is CAWSEIGGGEKLFF. CDR3 DNA sequence: TGTGCCTGGAGTGAGATAGGGGGAGGTGAAAAACTGTTTTTT.

The rearrangement links TRBV9 to TRBJ2-1; D gene unclear. The V and J ends lost 3 bases and 4 bases respectively, with 8 bases between them. This CDR3 comprises 13 residues. Germline values: CDR1 SGDLS, CDR2 YYNGEE. The CDR3 protein is CASSAGRYNEQFF. The CDR3 bases are TGTGCCAGCAGCGCAGGACGATACAATGAGCAGTTCTTC.

A single count supports this clone. The DNA for the CDR3 is TGTGCCAGCAGCCAAGCGTGGACTAGCGGGAGGGGAGAGACCCAGTACTTC. Its protein product is CASSQAWTSGRGETQYF. V is TRBV4-2 and J is TRBJ2-5, with TRBD2 matching over 15 bases. The CDR3 has 17 amino acids. J gave up 4 bases and V 1 base, and 4 bases lay outside the gene matches. Germline V gene data show CDR1 as LGHNA and CDR2 as YNFKEQ.

CDR3: CASSPTVEAKNIQYF. The CDR3 DNA reads as TGTGCCAGCAGCCCTACAGTTGAGGCCAAAAACATTCAGTACTTC. The rearrangement links TRBV5-4 to TRBJ2-4, with D uncertain. V was trimmed by 4 bases and J by 1 base, leaving 12 bases between them. The CDR3 has 15 amino acids. In germline, CDR1 is SGHNT, CDR2 YYREEE (reference sequence).

This clone was seen once. The V gene is TRBV6-4, the J gene TRBJ2-7, with a possible D match to TRBD2 (6 bases). Germline CDR1 and CDR2: MRHNA and SNTAGT. V lost 4 bases and J lost 4, with 17 bases in between. The CDR3 has 15 amino acids. CDR3 DNA: TGTGCCAGCAGTGGTGCAGCCGGGAGCTTTTACGAGCAGTACTTC. As protein: CASSGAAGSFYEQYF.

This chain uses TRBV7-8 with TRBJ1-1; D is perhaps TRBD1 (5 bases). The length of the CDR3 is 18 residues. Between the trimmed V and J ends, which lost 0 bases and 1 base, there was a span of 18 bases. CDR1 and CDR2 from the germline V gene are SGHVS and FQNEAQ. The CDR3 region is CASSLAAGGVSSNTEAFF. The CDR3 bases are TGTGCCAGCAGCTTAGCGGCAGGAGGGGTGAGTTCGAACACTGAAGCTTTCTTT.

The chain links TRBV2 to TRBJ2-5; 13 nucleotides match TRBD2. CDR1 is SNHLY, CDR2 FYNNEI, per germline. This CDR3 contains 17 residues. Trimming removed 8 bases from V and 4 bases from J; junction bases left unmatched: 13. CDR3 bases: TGTGCCAGCCATACTAGCGGGGGGGCCATTCTGCGAGAGACCCAGTACTTC. This codes for CASHTSGGAILRETQYF.

This clone was observed once. The rearrangement links TRBV7-9 to TRBJ2-3; 7 bases match TRBD2. CDR1 and CDR2 from the germline V gene are SEHNR and FQNEAQ (reference sequence). CDR3 length: 16 amino acids. The V segment lost 4 bases and the J segment 0 bases; nucleotides outside the gene matches: 7. CDR3 bases: TGTGCCAGCAGCTCCCTAGGTAGCGGGAGCACAGATACGCAGTATTTT. Its protein product is CASSSLGSGSTDTQYF.

This sequence joins TRBV7-8 and TRBJ2-5; D could derive from TRBD1 or TRBD2 (6 bases each). The CDR3 loop spans 18 amino acids. CDR1 and CDR2 from the germline V gene are SGHVS and FQNEAQ. Trimming stripped 5 bases from V and 6 bases from J, with 28 bases between. This CDR3 is CASSQADRPWEAQKTQYF. The CDR3 nucleotides are TGTGCCAGCAGCCAAGCCGACAGGCCCTGGGAGGCTCAAAAGACCCAGTACTTC. Full variable domain (rest looked up from reference TRBV7-8 and TRBJ2-5): GAGVSQSPRYKVAKRGQDVALRCDPISGHVSLFWYQQALGQGPEFLTYFQNEAQLDKSGLPSDRFFAERPEGSVSTLKIQRTQQEDSAVYLCASSQADRPWEAQKTQYFGPGTRLLVL.

The genes are TRBV11-2 and TRBJ2-2, with a tentative D call TRBD1 (6 bases). Germline V gene lookup returns CDR1 SGHAT and CDR2 FQNNGV. The V and J ends lost 6 bases and 5 bases respectively, with 28 bases between them. This CDR3 region has 19 residues. Here the CDR3 DNA reads TGTGCCAGCAGTTCTTTCAGTCGAGGACAGATAGGTGCAACCGGGGAGCTGTTTTTT. Protein: CASSSFSRGQIGATGELFF.

This clone has only a few counts. The J gene is TRBJ2-7, the V gene TRBV27, with 9 bases lining up with TRBD2. V lost 4 bases and J lost 4; bases outside the gene matches: 8. The CDR3 has 15 residues. CDR1 is MNHEY, CDR2 SMNVEV, per germline (reference sequence). The CDR3 sequence is CASSSREGLRYEQYF. CDR3 DNA sequence: TGTGCCAGCAGTTCGCGGGAGGGCCTACGTTACGAGCAGTACTTC.

This rearrangement joins TRBV10-3 to TRBJ2-3; tentative D call: TRBD2 (5 bases). CDR3 length: 14 amino acids. The V end was cut by 11 bases, the J end by 3 bases, with 18 bases between. Germline assignment: CDR1 ENHRY and CDR2 SYGVKD. The CDR3 nucleotides are TGTGCCTCCCGCGTAGGGCCGGGGACAGATACGCAGTATTTT. Translated, it gives CASRVGPGTDTQYF.

This rearrangement joins TRBV11-3 to TRBJ2-3; possibly TRBD2 for D (6 bases). The CDR3 spans 14 residues. CDR1 and CDR2 (germline): SGHNT, YENEEA. Trimming cost V 5 bases and J 3 bases, with 12 bases left between them. CDR3 loop: CASSLSGPTDTQYF. CDR3 nucleotide sequence: TGTGCCAGCAGCCTTAGCGGACCGACAGATACGCAGTATTTT.

V and J are TRBV27 and TRBJ2-7; D is possibly TRBD2 (6 bases). V was trimmed by 3 bases and J by 5 bases, leaving 14 bases between them. Germline CDR1 and CDR2: MNHEY and SMNVEV (reference sequence). CDR3 length: 14 amino acids. CDR3 protein: CASSLEGYPNEQYF. The CDR3 DNA sequence: TGTGCCAGCAGTTTGGAGGGGTACCCCAACGAGCAGTACTTC.

CDR3 amino acids: CAWSPQGRTSYEQYF. CDR3 DNA sequence: TGTGCCTGGAGTCCTCAAGGGAGAACGTCCTACGAGCAGTACTTC. This chain links TRBV30 with TRBJ2-7, with D tentatively TRBD2 (5 bases). CDR3 length equals 15 residues. Deletions cut 2 bases from V and 1 base from J, with 15 bases between. Germline CDR1 GTSNPN, CDR2 SVGIG (reference sequence).

The J gene is TRBJ1-2, the V gene TRBV28; TRBD1 aligns across 8 bases. V lost 8 bases and J lost 5; bases outside the gene matches: 7. This CDR3 region has 13 residues. Per the germline V gene, CDR1 is MDHEN and CDR2 is SYDVKM. CDR3 loop: CASDQQGGYGYTF. CDR3 sequence (DNA): TGTGCCAGCGATCAACAGGGGGGATATGGCTACACCTTC.

This clone was recorded once. The J gene is TRBJ2-1, the V gene TRBV5-1; 8 bases align to TRBD2. Germline loops: CDR1 SGHRS, CDR2 YFSETQ. CDR3 size: 14 residues. Trimming cost V 9 bases and J 5 bases; bases outside gene matches: 10. The CDR3 region is CATHFGGGHNEQFF. CDR3 coding DNA: TGCGCCACCCATTTCGGGGGGGGCCACAATGAGCAGTTCTTC.

This chain uses TRBV11-2 with TRBJ2-7; tentatively, D is TRBD1 (5 bases). The germline CDR1 and CDR2 sequences are SGHAT and FQNNGV. V lost 0 bases and J 0 bases, leaving 6 bases between the germline ends. CDR3 length: 14 residues. The CDR3 coding sequence is TGTGCCAGCAGCTTAGACAGGGTCTCCTACGAGCAGTACTTC. Residues: CASSLDRVSYEQYF. Using reference TRBV11-2 and TRBJ2-7 for the parts outside the CDR3, the full variable domain is EAGVAQSPRYKIIEKRQSVAFWCNPISGHATLYWYQQILGQGPKLLIQFQNNGVVDDSQLPKDRFSAERLKGVDSTLKIQPAKLEDSAVYLCASSLDRVSYEQYFGPGTRLTVT.

V gene TRBV27 combines with J gene TRBJ2-1; a weak D match, TRBD2 (6 bases). The CDR3 runs 15 residues. Trimming cost V 11 bases and J 5 bases, with 22 bases left between them. Per germline, CDR1 MNHEY and CDR2 SMNVEV (reference sequence). The CDR3 loop reads CASQRGGNINNEQFF. CDR3 coding DNA: TGTGCCTCTCAGAGGGGCGGGAATATAAACAATGAGCAGTTCTTC.

This chain links TRBV5-1 with TRBJ1-1, with TRBD1 identical over 11 bases. CDR3 length: 17 amino acids. Trimming took 4 bases from V and 1 from J; bases not matched to a gene: 9. CDR1 SGHRS and CDR2 YFSETQ come from the germline V gene. CDR3 sequence: CASSGGQGAVGNTEAFF. The CDR3 nucleotides read TGCGCCAGCAGCGGAGGACAGGGGGCAGTAGGGAACACTGAAGCTTTCTTT.

The J gene is TRBJ2-2, the V gene TRBV7-3; 7 bases are a match to TRBD1. The V segment lost 4 bases and the J segment 7 bases; nucleotides outside the gene matches: 3. The CDR3 covers 13 residues. CDR1 SGHTA and CDR2 FQGTGA come from the germline V gene. The CDR3 nucleotides are TGTGCCAGCAGCTCGACAGGGTTCGGGGAGCTGTTTTTT. Its translation is CASSSTGFGELFF.